This TCR beta chain was found in a study of technical replicates of blood from a few donors. Profiled with immunoSEQ multiplex PCR; TCRdb holds only in-frame clones, not every one. The sample carries 85,000 to 100,000 clones, almost 96% recorded once. Germline V gene sequence: CDR1 MNHNS, CDR2 SASEGT. CDR3 length equals 13 residues. The junction had 6 bases not matched to a gene; V was cut back by 4 bases and J by 10 bases. This TCR came from a human donor in good health. The chain has TRBV6-1 and TRBJ2-1, with TRBD1 identical over 8 bases. Sequenced: T cells isolated from PBMCs. CDR3 bases: TGTGCCAGCAGTGGACAGGGGAAAAGGGAGCAGTTCTTC. Protein sequence: CASSGQGKREQFF.